The clone carrying this T cell receptor beta chain was counted a single time. Its antigen is unknown. This entry is derived from a study of T cells after posttransplantation cyclophosphamide. Peripheral blood was collected from the related graft donor on the marrow donation day. The length of the CDR3 is 16 residues. CDR1 and CDR2 (germline): SGDLS, YYNGEE. Trimming removed 1 base from V and 7 bases from J, with 15 bases in between. Regarding the study as a whole: Donor CD8+ memory clones often dominated recipient blood repertoires at later times. TRB clonality was highly associated with recipient CMV seropositivity and reactivation. Skin or GI-infiltrating T cells shared few TRB sequences with blood.

Data came from immunoSEQ multiplex PCR; TCRdb stores just in-frame clones and leaves some out. The top ten hold around 3.2% of the sample, which has approximately 45,000 clones, almost 95% seen once. Material for sequencing was PBMCs. The J gene is TRBJ2-6, the V gene TRBV9; the D gene is possibly TRBD1 (6 bases). The clonotype was recovered from a woman aged 50 to 60 in good health and a related stem cell transplant donor. The CDR3 sequence is CASSVRTGPVANVLTF. DNA of the CDR3: TGTGCCAGCAGCGTACGAACAGGGCCGGTAGCCAACGTCCTGACTTTC.